Sequencing of this T cell receptor (beta chain) was carried out in a study of cytomegalovirus exposure and HLA in healthy donors. Findings of the study overall: In the roughly 130 validation repertoires, a later analysis found that first-cohort TCR clusters tended to co-occur. The study designated 150 or so TCR beta chains cytomegalovirus-associated. Diagnosis of cytomegalovirus status made by the classifier reportedly showed high specificity and sensitivity.

The data were produced by immunoSEQ multiplex PCR, yet TCRdb's version contains in-frame clones alone and is incomplete. The sample lists about 58,000 clones; roughly nine tenths were seen once. In the case of this clone: The antigen remains undetermined.

Looked up from germline, CDR1 is SQVTM and CDR2 is ANQGSEA. The CDR3 is 12 residues long. V gave up 6 bases and J gave up 10 bases; unmatched junction bases: 7. The chain recombines TRBV29-1 with TRBJ1-2; TRBD1 matches at 11 bases. This clonotype originated in a man aged 18-30 years in good health and CMV-seronegative. Sequencing was performed on PBMCs. The CDR3 spells CSVKGQGGDYTF. CDR3 DNA: TGCAGCGTCAAGGGACAGGGGGGAGACTACACCTTC.